These 5 T cell receptor beta chains came from one sample sequenced in a study of a mutant IDH1 vaccine in newly diagnosed glioma. Time point here: week 5, during vaccination. The content of each vaccine dose was 300 ug of mutant IDH1 20-mer peptide, and topical imiquimod accompanied it. The antigens of these receptors remain unknown. TCRdb's table, derived via immunoSEQ multiplex PCR, lists solely in-frame clones and lacks some. The data hold 25,000 to 30,000 clones, with around 87% observed a single time. This sample comprised peripheral blood mononuclear cells (PBMCs), obtained from a glioma patient whose treatment included an IDH1 peptide vaccine. The source of these receptors is a woman aged 40 to 55 with glioma. Some clones in this sample may be carry-over from other donors' samples.

This chain links TRBV5-1 with TRBJ2-3; D is perhaps TRBD1 (5 bases). This CDR3 contains 15 residues. The germline V gene encodes CDR1 SGHRS and CDR2 YFSETQ. With 1 base removed from V and 5 bases from J, the gap between germline ends came to 14 bases. The CDR3 reads CASSLFQGLGDTQYF. DNA for the CDR3: TGCGCCAGCAGCTTGTTTCAGGGATTAGGAGATACGCAGTATTTT.

This chain connects TRBV6-5 to TRBJ2-2, with D uncertain. Germline values: CDR1 MNHEY, CDR2 SVGAGI. This CDR3 has 12 amino acids. V dropped 9 bases and J dropped 3 bases, with 8 bases sitting between them. CDR3 region: CASGPDTGELFF. In nucleotides, the CDR3 is TGTGCCAGTGGACCAGACACCGGGGAGCTGTTTTTT.

This chain joins TRBV5-1 and TRBJ2-1; 10 nucleotides agree with TRBD2. The CDR3 is made up of 16 amino acids. CDR1 and CDR2 (germline): SGHRS, YFSETQ. Unmatched junction bases numbered 7, after V lost 1 base and J lost 6 bases. CDR3 nucleotide sequence: TGCGCCAGCAGCTTGAAGGAGGTAGCGGGGGGCAATGAGCAGTTCTTC. Translated, it gives CASSLKEVAGGNEQFF.

The chain employs TRBV4-3 and TRBJ1-1, with a possible D match to TRBD1 (5 bases). V was clipped by 1 base and J by 3 bases, with 15 bases between them. This CDR3 comprises 16 residues. Germline V gives CDR1 LGHNA, CDR2 YSLEER. The CDR3 here is CASSQGNRGTDTEAFF. The CDR3 nucleotides are TGCGCCAGCAGCCAAGGCAACCGGGGGACTGACACTGAAGCTTTCTTT.

The chain uses TRBV7-9 and TRBJ1-5; D ambiguous. The CDR3 runs to 11 residues. V lost 4 bases and J 11 bases, leaving 9 bases between the germline ends. CDR1 is SEHNR, CDR2 FQNEAQ, per germline (reference sequence). CDR3: CASSSGVSQHF. For the CDR3, the DNA is TGTGCCAGCAGCTCAGGCGTGTCCCAGCATTTT. Combining the CDR3 with reference TRBV7-9 and TRBJ1-5 gives the whole variable domain DTGVSQNPRHKITKRGQNVTFRCDPISEHNRLYWYRQTLGQGPEFLTYFQNEAQLEKSRLLSDRFSAERPKGSFSTLEIQRTEQGDSAMYLCASSSGVSQHFGDGTRLSIL.